The clone carrying this TCR beta chain was observed a few times. Its antigen is not known. TCRdb re-derived calls from the reads in MiXCR, one entry per CDR3 protein. The data hold about 830,000 distinct CDR3 sequences, with around a third observed a single time. This record comes from a study of T cell repertoires in cytomegalovirus infection. J gave up 2 bases and V 5 bases, and 6 bases lay outside the gene matches. CDR3 length: 15 amino acids. Germline CDR1 is SGHVS and CDR2 is FNYEAQ. The TCR was taken from a human donor in good health (CMV status not recorded). Some clones in this sample may be carry-over from other donors' samples. The V call is TRBV7-6, the J call TRBJ1-3, with 7 bases matching TRBD1. The source material was cultured CD8+ T cells from PBMCs, sampled from culture after CMV antigen stimulation. The CDR3 region is CASSQDRAPGNTIYF. CDR3 coding DNA: TGTGCCAGCAGCCAAGACAGGGCTCCTGGAAACACCATATATTTT.